This TCR beta chain was profiled in a study of beta chain features in type 1 diabetes. The CDR3 sequence is 11 residues long. Per the germline V gene, CDR1 is SGHAT and CDR2 is FQDESV (reference sequence). The V end was cut by 5 bases, the J end by 13 bases, with 13 bases between. Reverse transcribing all isolated RNA meant expressed TCRB transcripts were sequenced. Samples of naive, central memory and regulatory T cells yielded a mean of around 3.4 million reads. Assay: immunoSEQ multiplex PCR; the TCRdb copy retains only in-frame clones and omits some. The profile shows under 150,000 clones, about 44% of them singletons. Overall study results and limits: Because the template was cDNA, high-expressing cells might be over-represented. Significant though moderate, a shortening of TCRB CDR3s appeared in all four CD4+ subsets of Type 1 diabetes patients. The naive, central memory and Treg TCRB repertoires of patients appeared to be more similar to one another than those of healthy donors.

In this sample, this clone turned up a few times. As yet, its antigen is unknown. V and J are TRBV11-1 and TRBJ2-3; maybe TRBD1 (6 bases). The sample taken for sequencing was Tregs from blood. The clonotype originates from a man between 18 and 35 years old in good health. The CDR3 spells CASSLRQEKYF. The DNA for the CDR3 is TGTGCCAGCAGCCTCCGACAGGAGAAGTATTTT.